Following are 20 T cell receptor beta chains from one sample sequenced in a study of yellow fever vaccine responses in identical twins (dated by TCRdb to the late 2010s). The library was produced with RT-PCR. The sequencer was an Illumina HiSeq 2500. Using fastp at Q25 and MiXCR, TCRdb reprocessed the public reads and kept productive beta chains. CDR3 protein sequences are deduplicated, and each keeps its most common genes and DNA. Present in this sample are 5,500 to 8,000 distinct CDR3 sequences, 86% of which were seen just once. 0.9% to 1.5% of the sample rests with the top ten. Sequenced here: T cells from blood (PBMCs), unsorted or a sorted subset (not recorded which), sampled before or after yellow fever vaccination (not recorded which). All receptors come from a woman younger than 35 who received the yellow fever vaccine. Donor details come from another sample of the same person, matched by shared clones.

J is TRBJ1-6 and V is TRBV12-3 or TRBV12-4; D may be TRBD1 (6 bases). The CDR3 length is 15 residues. The germline V and J ends were trimmed by 6 bases and 1 base, with 10 bases remaining between them. CDR3 in amino acids: CASRQTGSYNSPLHF. The CDR3 region has the DNA TGTGCCAGCAGGCAGACAGGTTCCTATAATTCACCCCTCCACTTT.

The chain employs TRBV23-1 and TRBJ2-1; possibly TRBD2 for D (5 bases). TRBV23-1 is classed as an ORF, of uncertain function. CDR3 length equals 17 residues. The V gene lost 4 bases and the J gene lost 10 bases, with 26 bases spanning the gap. The CDR3 spells CASSRSPSLGLKDEQFF. In DNA form, the CDR3 reads TGCGCCAGCAGTCGCTCACCCTCACTAGGATTAAAGGACGAGCAGTTCTTC.

The chain recombines TRBV10-3 with TRBJ2-2; possible D gene TRBD1, 6 bases. The germline V gene encodes CDR1 ENHRY and CDR2 SYGVKD. V was pared by 3 bases and J by 4 bases, with 15 bases between. This CDR3 is 16 amino acids long. CDR3 residues: CAISDQTGSGTGELFF. In DNA, the CDR3 is TGTGCCATCAGTGATCAAACAGGGTCTGGCACCGGGGAGCTGTTTTTT.

J is TRBJ2-1 and V is TRBV19; D remains unclear. Trimming took 1 base from V and 6 from J, leaving 1 base between them. Germline lookup yields CDR1 LNHDA and CDR2 SQIVND (reference sequence). This CDR3 has 11 residues. The CDR3: CASSIVNEQFF. In nucleotides, the CDR3 is TGTGCCAGTAGTATAGTCAATGAGCAGTTCTTC.

The chain joins TRBV5-6 to TRBJ1-1, with unresolved D. There are 11 residues in the CDR3. The ends were cut back, 1 base at V and 8 bases at J, with 6 bases in the middle. In germline, CDR1 is SGHDT, CDR2 YYEEEE. Here the CDR3 DNA reads TGTGCCAGCAGCTTGTCGAGCGAAGCTTTCTTT. It encodes CASSLSSEAFF.

This rearrangement joins TRBV20-1 to TRBJ2-7, with 9 bases fitting TRBD1. CDR3 size: 15 residues. The V gene end was trimmed by 0 bases and the J gene end by 9 bases; junction bases not matched to a gene: 12. The germline CDR1 and CDR2 sequences are DFQATT and SNEGSKA (reference sequence). CDR3 bases: TGCAGTGCTAGAGATCCCGGGACAGGGAGTCTCGGGCAGTACTTC. This translates into CSARDPGTGSLGQYF.

The gene calls are TRBV28 and TRBJ2-7; 8 bases line up with TRBD1. With 1 base clipped from V and 3 bases from J, the junction kept 2 bases outside the gene matches. The length of the CDR3 is 14 residues. Germline CDR1 and CDR2: MDHEN and SYDVKM. DNA of the CDR3: TGTGCCAGCAGTTTATTACAGGGGGGCTACGAGCAGTACTTC. It specifies CASSLLQGGYEQYF.

The CDR3 reads CASSFRGYRTSGKKTYEQYF. DNA of the CDR3: TGTGCCAGCAGTTTCCGCGGCTACCGGACTAGCGGGAAAAAGACCTACGAGCAGTACTTC. The gene calls are TRBV28 and TRBJ2-7, with 12 bases that match TRBD2. V shed 3 bases and J 2 bases; nucleotides not matched to a gene: 17. The CDR3 runs to 20 residues. From germline, CDR1 is MDHEN and CDR2 SYDVKM.

The V gene is TRBV29-1, the J gene TRBJ2-7; the D call may be TRBD1 or TRBD2 (5 bases each). V lost 2 bases, J lost 1 base, and 15 bases lay in between. There are 15 residues in the CDR3. CDR1 SQVTM and CDR2 ANQGSEA come from the germline V gene. The CDR3 DNA reads as TGCAGCGTTGAAATTTGGGACGACAAATCCTACGAGCAGTACTTC. Its translation: CSVEIWDDKSYEQYF.

The chain recombines TRBV5-1 with TRBJ1-5, with TRBD1 matching over 7 bases. J lost 6 bases, V lost 4 bases, and 4 bases had no gene match. The CDR3 has 13 amino acids. CDR1 is SGHRS and CDR2 is YFSETQ in the germline V gene. The DNA of the CDR3 is TGCGCCAGCAGCGCCGGACAGGCTCAGCCCCAGCATTTT. Protein: CASSAGQAQPQHF.

The gene calls are TRBV18 and TRBJ1-1; D is unresolved. The CDR3 consists of 15 residues. V shed 6 bases and J shed 0 bases, with 14 bases lying between them. The germline V gene has CDR1 KGHSH and CDR2 LQKENI. This CDR3 is CASSGVELVNTEAFF. Here the CDR3 DNA reads TGTGCCAGCTCCGGGGTGGAGTTGGTGAACACTGAAGCTTTCTTT.

The genes are TRBV12-3 or TRBV12-4 and TRBJ2-4; the D gene is possibly TRBD2 (5 bases). The CDR3 covers 11 residues. V was cut by 8 bases and J by 9 bases, with 11 bases left in between. In DNA form, the CDR3 reads TGTGCCAGCGCCTCCCGGGGCATTCAGTACTTC. Amino acids: CASASRGIQYF.

This clonotype came up a few times. The chain joins TRBV2 to TRBJ2-5, with 9 bases fitting TRBD1. The CDR3 is made up of 14 amino acids. Trimming at V came to 7 bases and at J to 4 bases, leaving 7 bases not matched to a gene. CDR1 and CDR2 from the germline V gene are SNHLY and FYNNEI. For the CDR3, the DNA is TGTGCCAGCAAGGGACAGGGAAGAGGAGAGACCCAGTACTTC. Protein product: CASKGQGRGETQYF.

The rearrangement links TRBV19 to TRBJ2-3, with a weak D call TRBD1 (6 bases). This CDR3 has 15 amino acids. Trimming shortened V by 4 bases and J by 2 bases, and 13 bases separated the two germline ends. Germline assignment: CDR1 LNHDA and CDR2 SQIVND (reference sequence). The DNA for the CDR3 is TGTGCCAGTAGTACAGGACAGAAACACACAGATACGCAGTATTTT. Amino acids: CASSTGQKHTDTQYF.

The chain couples TRBV7-9 to TRBJ1-6, with TRBD1 matching 9 bases. The length of the CDR3 is 17 residues. Germline V CDR1 and CDR2: SEHNR, FQNEAQ (reference sequence). Germline trimming cut 5 bases from V and 7 bases from J; bases unmatched to any gene: 12. The CDR3 sequence is CASSVFQGTGSNSPLHF. The CDR3 DNA reads as TGTGCCAGCAGCGTCTTCCAGGGGACAGGGAGCAATTCACCCCTCCACTTT.

This chain connects TRBV28 to TRBJ2-4; TRBD1 matches at 9 bases. The CDR3 is 16 amino acids. Trimming at V came to 6 bases and at J to 2 bases, leaving 8 bases not matched to a gene. The germline V gene has CDR1 MDHEN and CDR2 SYDVKM. For the CDR3, the DNA is TGTGCCAGCAGAAAACAGGGGGCTTCGCCCAAAAACATTCAGTACTTC. Its translation: CASRKQGASPKNIQYF.

Only one count was recorded for this clonotype. The J gene is TRBJ2-1, the V gene TRBV12-3 or TRBV12-4; 9 bases align to TRBD1. Trimming at V came to 7 bases and at J to 9 bases, leaving 10 bases not matched to a gene. This CDR3 has 14 residues. CDR3 sequence: CASTALGDRVEQFF. Here the CDR3 DNA reads TGTGCCAGCACCGCGCTAGGGGACAGGGTTGAGCAGTTCTTC.

In this sample, this clonotype turned up a few times. This chain connects TRBV11-2 to TRBJ2-3; 9 bases are shared with TRBD2. J gave up 2 bases and V 5 bases, and 5 bases lay outside the gene matches. The CDR3 sequence is 15 residues long. Germline V gene sequence: CDR1 SGHAT, CDR2 FQNNGV. CDR3 DNA sequence: TGTGCCAGCAGCCCGGGACTAGCAGACACAGATACGCAGTATTTT. As protein: CASSPGLADTDTQYF.

The V gene is TRBV27, the J gene TRBJ1-6; D ambiguous. CDR1 is MNHEY, CDR2 SMNVEV, per germline (reference sequence). V lost 2 bases, J lost 9 bases, and 11 bases lay in between. This CDR3 has 14 amino acids. CDR3 in DNA: TGTGCCAGCAGTTTAATCGGCGTAGGTTCACCCCTCCACTTT. Translation: CASSLIGVGSPLHF.

The chain recombines TRBV11-2 with TRBJ1-5; D remains unclear. Judging by the DNA end, TRBJ2-3 fits better; the J call may be wrong. This CDR3 has 14 residues. Germline V CDR1 and CDR2: SGHAT, FQNNGV. The CDR3 here is CASSLDTGGQPQYF. The DNA of the CDR3 is TGTGCCAGCAGCTTAGACACCGGTGGGCAGCCCCAGTATTTT.